Below, 20 T cell receptor beta chains from the same sample are listed, as sequenced in a study of blood T cell repertoires in COVID-19. The assay was immunoSEQ multiplex PCR, and TCRdb's table has in-frame clones only and misses some. The data show tens of thousands of clones, 82% seen once. The specimen sequenced was peripheral blood. These receptors all stem from a human donor in a cohort sampled during active COVID-19.

The chain uses TRBV19 and TRBJ1-6; 8 positions match TRBD1. The germline CDR1 and CDR2 sequences are LNHDA and SQIVND (reference sequence). CDR3 length equals 15 residues. The J segment lost 8 bases and the V segment lost 10 bases, leaving 13 bases of the junction unmatched. The CDR3 region is CATKVEGTGDSPLHF. For the CDR3, the DNA is TGTGCCACCAAAGTAGAGGGGACAGGCGATTCACCCCTCCACTTT.

V usage is TRBV11-1 and J usage is TRBJ1-4; 7 bases fit TRBD1. V dropped 5 bases and J dropped 4; count of bases not matched to a gene: 7. Germline assignment: CDR1 SGHAT and CDR2 FQDESV (reference sequence). The CDR3 has 15 residues. The CDR3 spells CASSPRGQINEKLFF. The CDR3 region has the DNA TGTGCCAGCAGCCCTCGGGGACAGATTAATGAAAAACTGTTTTTT.

J is TRBJ1-2 and V is TRBV4-1; D is possibly TRBD1 (5 bases). Germline values: CDR1 MGHRA, CDR2 YSYEKL. V lost 0 bases and J lost 4, with 12 bases in between. The CDR3 runs 15 residues. The CDR3: CASSQDPAGSYGYTF. In DNA form, the CDR3 reads TGCGCCAGCAGCCAAGATCCGGCAGGGTCCTATGGCTACACCTTC.

This clone appeared a single time. CDR3 nucleotides: TGTGCCAGCAGCTTAGGCCTAGACGATACGCAGTATTTT. Its protein is CASSLGLDDTQYF. The chain couples TRBV11-2 to TRBJ2-3; D is ambiguous. Trimming removed 1 base from V and 6 bases from J, with 8 bases in between. The CDR3 totals 13 residues. Germline V gene lookup returns CDR1 SGHAT and CDR2 FQNNGV.

This chain links TRBV11-3 with TRBJ2-2, with D hard to call. Trimming left V 0 bases short and J 7 bases short, with 9 bases between. This CDR3 contains 14 residues. Germline V gives CDR1 SGHNT, CDR2 YENEEA. The CDR3 spells CASSLDSISGELFF. The CDR3 DNA follows: TGTGCCAGCAGCTTAGATTCGATTAGCGGGGAGCTGTTTTTT.

The V gene is TRBV9, the J gene TRBJ1-1; possibly TRBD1 for D (6 bases). Germline values: CDR1 SGDLS, CDR2 YYNGEE. This CDR3 spans 14 amino acids. The V and J ends lost 4 bases and 1 base respectively, with 11 bases between them. For the CDR3, the DNA is TGTGCCAGCAGCTTTTCGACAGGGAACACTGAAGCTTTCTTT. Its translation is CASSFSTGNTEAFF.

This chain uses TRBV7-6 with TRBJ1-4; 8 nucleotides line up with TRBD1. The CDR3 is 14 amino acids. CDR1 and CDR2 from the germline V gene are SGHVS and FNYEAQ. V was clipped by 6 bases and J by 8 bases; unmatched bases: 8. CDR3 loop: CASSPGTGAEKLFF. The CDR3 bases are TGTGCCAGCAGTCCTGGGACAGGCGCAGAAAAACTGTTTTTT.

This chain joins TRBV11-3 and TRBJ2-2; unclear D gene. CDR3 size: 13 residues. Trimming took off 5 bases at V and 8 bases at J, with 12 bases between the two ends. Germline CDR1 reads SGHNT; CDR2 reads YENEEA. CDR3 sequence reads: CASSGTLAGELFF. CDR3 sequence (DNA): TGTGCCAGCAGCGGCACATTGGCTGGGGAGCTGTTTTTT.

This clone was seen more than once but under ten times. The chain is built from TRBV30 and TRBJ1-2; 9 bases map to TRBD1. CDR3 length equals 13 residues. V gave up 3 bases and J gave up 5 bases; unmatched junction bases: 4. CDR1 is GTSNPN, CDR2 SVGIG, per germline (reference sequence). CDR3 sequence: CAWRAGTGYGYTF. The CDR3 nucleotides read TGTGCCTGGAGAGCCGGGACAGGGTATGGCTACACCTTC.

The chain links TRBV19 to TRBJ1-5; perhaps TRBD1 as D (6 bases). CDR1 and CDR2 from the germline V gene are LNHDA and SQIVND (reference sequence). There are 15 residues in the CDR3. V lost 8 bases and J lost 4, with 18 bases in between. In DNA form, the CDR3 reads TGTGCCAGTGTGCCGGGCGGGCAGGGGAATCAGCCCCAGCATTTT. The encoded protein is CASVPGGQGNQPQHF.

V usage is TRBV19 and J usage is TRBJ2-3, with 9 positions matching TRBD1. This CDR3 has 14 residues. Germline V gene sequence: CDR1 LNHDA, CDR2 SQIVND (reference sequence). The V segment lost 7 bases and the J segment 3 bases; nucleotides outside the gene matches: 5. Here the CDR3 reads CASTPDRGTDTQYF. The DNA for the CDR3 is TGTGCCAGTACCCCGGACAGGGGAACAGATACGCAGTATTTT.

The rearrangement uses TRBV7-3 and TRBJ2-2, with D perhaps matching TRBD1 (5 bases). V was trimmed by 2 bases and J by 5 bases, leaving 12 bases between them. Germline V CDR1 and CDR2: SGHTA, FQGTGA. This CDR3 is 15 amino acids long. The CDR3 loop is CASSLWGLETGELFF. Written as DNA, the CDR3 is TGTGCCAGCAGCTTATGGGGCCTGGAGACCGGGGAGCTGTTTTTT.

The chain joins TRBV3-1 (or the pseudogene TRBV3-2) to TRBJ1-1, with D hard to call. Looked up from germline, CDR1 is LGHDT and CDR2 is YNNKEL (reference sequence). The CDR3 consists of 12 residues. Trimming cost V 1 base and J 5 bases, with 5 bases left between them. The CDR3 bases are TGTGCCAGCAGCCAAGTACAGACTGAAGCTTTCTTT. Amino acid sequence: CASSQVQTEAFF.

The chain joins TRBV12-3 or TRBV12-4 to TRBJ2-2; D is uncertain. Trimming pared 5 bases from V and 9 bases from J, leaving 7 bases between. This CDR3 is 11 amino acids long. Here the CDR3 reads CASSRDRELFF. DNA for the CDR3: TGTGCCAGCAGTAGAGACAGGGAGCTGTTTTTT.

This clone occurred a few times. The chain combines TRBV2 with TRBJ2-2; D not certain. The V end lost 4 bases, the J end lost 3 bases, and 9 bases lay between the germline ends. Looked up from germline, CDR1 is SNHLY and CDR2 is FYNNEI. The CDR3 runs 14 residues. Here the CDR3 DNA reads TGTGCCAGCAGTGTAGAAAGAGACACCGGGGAGCTGTTTTTT. Translation: CASSVERDTGELFF.

The V call is TRBV27, the J call TRBJ2-2, with D possibly TRBD2 on 7 matching bases. Germline assignment: CDR1 MNHEY and CDR2 SMNVEV (reference sequence). This CDR3 has 16 residues. Deletions cut 3 bases from V and 4 bases from J, with 15 bases between. The CDR3 DNA reads as TGTGCCAGCAGTTTTTCGGAGGGGGGGCGCACCGGGGAGCTGTTTTTT. Its protein product is CASSFSEGGRTGELFF.

The chain has TRBV30 and TRBJ1-3, with D possibly being TRBD1 (6 bases). The ends were cut back, 2 bases at V and 7 bases at J, with 12 bases in the middle. Germline loops: CDR1 GTSNPN, CDR2 SVGIG (reference sequence). CDR3 length: 13 residues. This CDR3 reads CAWSRQVWNTIYF. The CDR3 DNA follows: TGTGCCTGGAGTCGACAGGTTTGGAACACCATATATTTT. Together with reference TRBV30 and TRBJ1-3, the CDR3 gives the full variable domain: SQTIHQWPATLVQPVGSPLSLECTVEGTSNPNLYWYRQAAGRGLQLLFYSVGIGQISSEVPQNLSASRPQDRQFILSSKKLLLSDSGFYLCAWSRQVWNTIYFGEGSWLTVV.

This clone showed up just a few times. This chain connects TRBV3-1 (or the pseudogene TRBV3-2) to TRBJ2-1; D is possibly TRBD2 (7 bases). Germline-derived CDR1 and CDR2 are LGHDT and YNNKEL (reference sequence). The CDR3 has 17 amino acids. Trimming shortened V by 0 bases and J by 2 bases, and 14 bases separated the two germline ends. The CDR3 coding sequence is TGTGCCAGCAGCCAAGATCTTGCGGGGGACACCTACAATGAGCAGTTCTTC. This gives the protein CASSQDLAGDTYNEQFF.

Note on this clone: At one end the junction does not follow the germline gene, possibly because of a read error. This chain joins TRBV7-7 and TRBJ2-7, with 12 bases aligning to TRBD1. This CDR3 comprises 15 residues. Germline V gene lookup returns CDR1 SSHAT and CDR2 FNYEAQ (reference sequence). CDR3 loop: CASSAGTGGPYEQYF. The DNA of the CDR3 is TGTGCTAGCAGCGCCGGGACAGGGGGCCCCTACGAACAGTACTTC.

In its sample, this clone was seen once. This rearrangement joins TRBV4-1 to TRBJ2-5; TRBD1 is a possible D gene (5 bases). Germline loops: CDR1 MGHRA, CDR2 YSYEKL. This CDR3 comprises 17 residues. Trimming shortened V by 4 bases and J by 2 bases, and 20 bases separated the two germline ends. CDR3 sequence (DNA): TGCGCCAGCAGCCGGCAGGGCAGGGTACTCACTCAAGAGACCCAGTACTTC. It codes for CASSRQGRVLTQETQYF.